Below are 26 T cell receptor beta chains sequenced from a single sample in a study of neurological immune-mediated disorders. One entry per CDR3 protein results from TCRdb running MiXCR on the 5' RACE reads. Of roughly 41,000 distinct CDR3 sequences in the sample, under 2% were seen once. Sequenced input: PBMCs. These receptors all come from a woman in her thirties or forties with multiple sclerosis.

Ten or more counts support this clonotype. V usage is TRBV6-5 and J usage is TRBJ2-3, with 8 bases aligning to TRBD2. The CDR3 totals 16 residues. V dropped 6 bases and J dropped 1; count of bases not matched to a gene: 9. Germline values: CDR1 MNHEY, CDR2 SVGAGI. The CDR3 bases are TGTGCCAGCAGGACCCCGAGCGGGGGCGGCACAGATACGCAGTATTTT. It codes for CASRTPSGGGTDTQYF.

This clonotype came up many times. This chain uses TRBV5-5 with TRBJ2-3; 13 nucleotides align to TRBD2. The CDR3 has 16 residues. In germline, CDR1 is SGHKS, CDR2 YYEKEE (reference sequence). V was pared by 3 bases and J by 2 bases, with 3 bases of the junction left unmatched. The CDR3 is CASSYTSGGATDTQYF. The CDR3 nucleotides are TGTGCCAGCAGCTACACTAGCGGGGGGGCCACAGATACGCAGTATTTT. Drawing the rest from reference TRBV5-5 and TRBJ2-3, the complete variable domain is DAGVTQSPTHLIKTRGQQVTLRCSPISGHKSVSWYQQVLGQGPQFIFQYYEKEERGRGNFPDRFSARQFPNYSSELNVNALLLGDSALYLCASSYTSGGATDTQYFGPGTRLTVL.

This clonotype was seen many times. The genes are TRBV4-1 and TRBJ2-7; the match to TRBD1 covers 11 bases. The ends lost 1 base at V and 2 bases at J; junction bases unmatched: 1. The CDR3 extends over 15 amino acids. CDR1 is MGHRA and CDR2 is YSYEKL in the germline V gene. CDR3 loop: CASSQVGQGAYEQYF. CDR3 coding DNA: TGCGCCAGCAGCCAAGTGGGACAGGGGGCCTACGAGCAGTACTTC.

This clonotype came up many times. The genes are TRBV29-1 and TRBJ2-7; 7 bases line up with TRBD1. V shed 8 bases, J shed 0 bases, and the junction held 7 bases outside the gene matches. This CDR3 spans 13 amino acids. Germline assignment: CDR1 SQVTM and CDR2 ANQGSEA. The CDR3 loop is CSSRGPSSYEQYF. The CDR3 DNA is TGCAGCTCAAGGGGGCCCAGCTCCTACGAGCAGTACTTC.

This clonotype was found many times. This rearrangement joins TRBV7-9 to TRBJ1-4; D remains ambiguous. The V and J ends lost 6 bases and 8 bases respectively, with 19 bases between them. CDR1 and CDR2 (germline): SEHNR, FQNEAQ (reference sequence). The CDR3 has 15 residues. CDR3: CASSLMVLRGEKLFF. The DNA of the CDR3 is TGTGCCAGCAGTCTTATGGTCCTCCGAGGGGAAAAACTGTTTTTT.

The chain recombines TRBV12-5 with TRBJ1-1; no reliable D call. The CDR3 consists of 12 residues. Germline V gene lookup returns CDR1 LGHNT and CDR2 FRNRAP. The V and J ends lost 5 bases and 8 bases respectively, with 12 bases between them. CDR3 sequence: CASGTAYEEAFF. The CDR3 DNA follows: TGTGCTAGTGGTACCGCATACGAGGAAGCTTTCTTT.

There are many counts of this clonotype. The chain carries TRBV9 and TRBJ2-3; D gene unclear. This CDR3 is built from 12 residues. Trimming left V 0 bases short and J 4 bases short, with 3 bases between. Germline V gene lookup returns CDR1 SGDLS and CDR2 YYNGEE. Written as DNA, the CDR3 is TGTGCCAGCAGCGTAGCCCCAGATACGCAGTATTTT. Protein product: CASSVAPDTQYF.

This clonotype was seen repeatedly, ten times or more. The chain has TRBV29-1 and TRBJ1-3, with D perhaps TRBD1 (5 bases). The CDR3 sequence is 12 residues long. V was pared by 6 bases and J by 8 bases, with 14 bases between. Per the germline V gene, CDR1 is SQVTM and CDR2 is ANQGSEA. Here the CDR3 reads CSVLGGGDTIYF. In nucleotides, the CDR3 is TGCAGCGTATTGGGGGGAGGAGACACCATATATTTT.

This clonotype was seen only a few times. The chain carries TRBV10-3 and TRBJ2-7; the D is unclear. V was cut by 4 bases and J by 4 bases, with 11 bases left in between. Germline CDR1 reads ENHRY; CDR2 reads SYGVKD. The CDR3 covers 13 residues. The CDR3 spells CAISGIGQYEQYF. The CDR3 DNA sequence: TGTGCCATCAGTGGAATAGGGCAGTACGAGCAGTACTTC.

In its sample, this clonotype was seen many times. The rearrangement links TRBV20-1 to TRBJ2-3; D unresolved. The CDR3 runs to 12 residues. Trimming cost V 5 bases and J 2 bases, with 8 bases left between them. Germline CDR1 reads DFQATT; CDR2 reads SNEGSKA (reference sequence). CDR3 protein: CSALQTTDTQYF. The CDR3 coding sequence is TGCAGTGCTCTACAGACCACAGATACGCAGTATTTT.

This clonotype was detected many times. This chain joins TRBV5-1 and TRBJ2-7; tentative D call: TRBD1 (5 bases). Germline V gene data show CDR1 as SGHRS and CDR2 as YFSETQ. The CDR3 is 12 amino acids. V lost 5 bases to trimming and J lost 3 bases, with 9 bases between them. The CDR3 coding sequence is TGCGCCAGCAGTGGTCAGGGCTACGAGCAGTACTTC. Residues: CASSGQGYEQYF.

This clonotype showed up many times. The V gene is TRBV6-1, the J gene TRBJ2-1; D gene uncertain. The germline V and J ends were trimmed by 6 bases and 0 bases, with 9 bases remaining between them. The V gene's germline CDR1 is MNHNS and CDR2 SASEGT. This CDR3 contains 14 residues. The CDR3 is CASSRSYSYNEQFF. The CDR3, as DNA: TGTGCCAGCAGCAGGTCTTACTCCTACAATGAGCAGTTCTTC.

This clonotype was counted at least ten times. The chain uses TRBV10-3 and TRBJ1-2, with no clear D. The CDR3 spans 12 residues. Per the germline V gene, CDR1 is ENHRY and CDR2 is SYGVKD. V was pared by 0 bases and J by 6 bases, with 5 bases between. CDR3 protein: CAISESRDGYTF. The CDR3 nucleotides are TGTGCCATCAGTGAGTCCCGGGATGGCTACACCTTC.

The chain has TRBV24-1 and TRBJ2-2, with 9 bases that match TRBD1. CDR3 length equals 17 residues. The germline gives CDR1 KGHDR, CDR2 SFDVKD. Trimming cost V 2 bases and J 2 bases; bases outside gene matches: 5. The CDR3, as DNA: TGTGCCACCAGTGATTACTCGGGACAGGGCAACACCGGGGAGCTGTTTTTT. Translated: CATSDYSGQGNTGELFF.

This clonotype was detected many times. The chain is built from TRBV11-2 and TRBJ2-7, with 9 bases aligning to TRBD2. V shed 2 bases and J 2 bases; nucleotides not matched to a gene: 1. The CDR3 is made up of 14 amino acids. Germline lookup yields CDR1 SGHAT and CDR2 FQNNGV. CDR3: CASSLLAGTYEQYF. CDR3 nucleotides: TGTGCCAGCAGCTTACTAGCGGGAACCTACGAGCAGTACTTC.

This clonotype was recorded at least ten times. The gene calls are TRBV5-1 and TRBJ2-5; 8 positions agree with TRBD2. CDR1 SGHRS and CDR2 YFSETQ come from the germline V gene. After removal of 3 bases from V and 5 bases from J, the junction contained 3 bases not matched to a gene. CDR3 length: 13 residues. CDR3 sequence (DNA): TGCGCCAGCAGCTCCGGACTAGCCGAGACCCAGTACTTC. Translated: CASSSGLAETQYF.

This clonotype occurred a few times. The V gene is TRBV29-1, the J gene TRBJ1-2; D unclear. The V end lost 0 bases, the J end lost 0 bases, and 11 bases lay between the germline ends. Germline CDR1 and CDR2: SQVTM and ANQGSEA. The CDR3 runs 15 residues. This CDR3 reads CSVEDEGQPNYGYTF. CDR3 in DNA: TGCAGCGTTGAAGATGAAGGCCAGCCTAACTATGGCTACACCTTC.

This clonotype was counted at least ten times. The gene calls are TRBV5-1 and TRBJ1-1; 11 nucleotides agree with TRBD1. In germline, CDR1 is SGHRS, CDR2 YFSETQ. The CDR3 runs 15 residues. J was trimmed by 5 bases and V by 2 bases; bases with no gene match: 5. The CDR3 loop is CASSFRTGGWTEAFF. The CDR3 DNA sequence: TGCGCCAGCAGCTTCCGGACAGGGGGCTGGACTGAAGCTTTCTTT.

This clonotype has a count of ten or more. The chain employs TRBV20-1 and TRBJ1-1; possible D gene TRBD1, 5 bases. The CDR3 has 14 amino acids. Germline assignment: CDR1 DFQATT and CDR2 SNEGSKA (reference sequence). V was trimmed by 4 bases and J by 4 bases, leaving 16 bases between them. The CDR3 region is CSANSGIGTTEAFF. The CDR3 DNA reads TGCAGTGCTAATTCAGGGATAGGAACCACTGAAGCTTTCTTT.

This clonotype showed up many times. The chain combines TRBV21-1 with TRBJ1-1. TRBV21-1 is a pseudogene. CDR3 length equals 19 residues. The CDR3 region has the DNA TGTGCCAGCAGCCCTACTCCCGCGGGCCTATCTCGGCGGAACACTGAAGCTTTCTTT. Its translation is CASSPTPAGLSRRNTEAFF.

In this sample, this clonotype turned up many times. The CDR3 reads CASSAEIGTGEETQYF. CDR3 nucleotides: TGTGCCAGCTCCGCAGAAATCGGGACAGGGGAAGAGACCCAGTACTTC. V is TRBV6-2 or TRBV6-3 and J is TRBJ2-5, with 10 bases aligning to TRBD1. This CDR3 is built from 16 residues. The trim removed 8 bases at V and 3 bases at J, leaving 12 bases unmatched. Germline V lookup: CDR1 MNHEY, CDR2 SVGEGT.

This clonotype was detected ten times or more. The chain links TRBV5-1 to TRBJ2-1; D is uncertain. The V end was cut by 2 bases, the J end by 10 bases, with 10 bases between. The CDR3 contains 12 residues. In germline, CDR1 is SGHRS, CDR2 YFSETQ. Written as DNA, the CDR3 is TGCGCCAGCAGCTTCCGGCAGTTAGAGCAGTTCTTC. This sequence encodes CASSFRQLEQFF.

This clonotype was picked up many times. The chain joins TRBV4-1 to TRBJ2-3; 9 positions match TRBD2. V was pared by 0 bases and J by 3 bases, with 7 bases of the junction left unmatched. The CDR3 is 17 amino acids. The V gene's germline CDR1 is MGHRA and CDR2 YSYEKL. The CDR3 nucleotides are TGCGCCAGCAGCCAAGATTTCGGGCGGGGGGGAACAGATACGCAGTATTTT. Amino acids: CASSQDFGRGGTDTQYF.

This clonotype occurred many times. CDR3 in DNA: TGCGCCAGCAGCCCTCCCGGGGGGACCCGGGGACTGTACTTC. It specifies CASSPPGGTRGLYF. The chain carries TRBV4-1 and TRBJ2-7, with 7 positions matching TRBD2. Germline CDR1 MGHRA, CDR2 YSYEKL. The V gene end was trimmed by 4 bases and the J gene end by 12 bases; junction bases not matched to a gene: 15. The CDR3 has 14 amino acids.

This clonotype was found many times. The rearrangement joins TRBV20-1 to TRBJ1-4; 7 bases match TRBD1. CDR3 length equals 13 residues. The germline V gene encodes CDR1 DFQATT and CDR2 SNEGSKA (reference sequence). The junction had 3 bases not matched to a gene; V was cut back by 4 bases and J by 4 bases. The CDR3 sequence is CSATAGGNEKLFF. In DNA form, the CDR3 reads TGCAGTGCTACGGCAGGGGGTAATGAAAAACTGTTTTTT.

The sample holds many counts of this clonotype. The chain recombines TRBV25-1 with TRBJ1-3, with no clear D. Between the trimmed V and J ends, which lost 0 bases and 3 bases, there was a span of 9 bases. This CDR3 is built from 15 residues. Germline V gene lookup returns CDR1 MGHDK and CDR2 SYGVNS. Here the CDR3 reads CASSEYKGFGNTIYF. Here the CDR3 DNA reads TGTGCCAGCAGTGAATATAAAGGGTTTGGAAACACCATATATTTT.